The 2 T cell receptor beta chains given below trace back to one sample, sequenced in a study of shared clonotypes between healthy human individuals. TCRdb keeps only in-frame clones here, not all; method: immunoSEQ multiplex PCR. The data show roughly 1,000,000 clones, approximately 78% seen once. The specimen was memory CD4+ T cells from PBMCs. Noted subset: CD45RA-negative fraction. The receptors shown here come from a young man in good health. Some clones in this sample may be carry-over from other donors' samples.

The J gene is TRBJ2-7, the V gene TRBV27; a weak D match, TRBD2 (7 bases). Trimming stripped 5 bases from V and 4 bases from J, with 21 bases between. This CDR3 contains 16 residues. Germline V gene sequence: CDR1 MNHEY, CDR2 SMNVEV (reference sequence). CDR3: CASSPNSVGGLYEQYF. Here the CDR3 DNA reads TGTGCCAGCAGTCCCAATTCTGTCGGGGGGCTGTACGAGCAGTACTTC.

This chain joins TRBV6-1 and TRBJ2-6; D gene unclear. In germline, CDR1 is MNHNS, CDR2 SASEGT. The V and J ends lost 3 bases and 0 bases respectively, with 6 bases between them. CDR3 length: 15 amino acids. The CDR3 here is CASSDYSSGANVLTF. CDR3 DNA sequence: TGTGCCAGCAGTGATTACAGCTCTGGGGCCAACGTCCTGACTTTC.